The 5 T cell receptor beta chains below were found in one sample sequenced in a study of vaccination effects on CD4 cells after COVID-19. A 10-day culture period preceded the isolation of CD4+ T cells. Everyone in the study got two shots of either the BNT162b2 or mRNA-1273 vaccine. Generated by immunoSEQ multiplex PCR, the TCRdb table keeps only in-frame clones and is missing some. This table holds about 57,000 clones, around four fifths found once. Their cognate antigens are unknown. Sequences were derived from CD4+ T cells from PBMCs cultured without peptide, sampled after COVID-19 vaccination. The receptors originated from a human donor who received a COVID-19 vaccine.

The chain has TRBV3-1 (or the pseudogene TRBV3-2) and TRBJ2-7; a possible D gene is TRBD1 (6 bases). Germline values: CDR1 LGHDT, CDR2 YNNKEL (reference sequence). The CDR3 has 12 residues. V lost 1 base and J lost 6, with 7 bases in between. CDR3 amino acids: CASSQVGAEQYF. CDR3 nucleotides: TGTGCCAGCAGCCAAGTGGGGGCCGAGCAGTACTTC.

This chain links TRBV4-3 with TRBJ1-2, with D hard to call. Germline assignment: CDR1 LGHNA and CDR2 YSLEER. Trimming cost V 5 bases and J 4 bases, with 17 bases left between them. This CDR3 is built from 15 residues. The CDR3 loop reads CASSYERARGYGYTF. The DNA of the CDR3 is TGCGCCAGCAGCTACGAGCGCGCTCGGGGCTATGGCTACACCTTC.

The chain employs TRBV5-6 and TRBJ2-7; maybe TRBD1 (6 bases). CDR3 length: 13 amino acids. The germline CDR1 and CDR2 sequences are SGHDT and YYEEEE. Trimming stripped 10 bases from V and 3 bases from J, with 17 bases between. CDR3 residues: CAPPWGQIYEQYF. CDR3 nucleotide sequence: TGTGCCCCGCCGTGGGGGCAGATCTACGAGCAGTACTTC.

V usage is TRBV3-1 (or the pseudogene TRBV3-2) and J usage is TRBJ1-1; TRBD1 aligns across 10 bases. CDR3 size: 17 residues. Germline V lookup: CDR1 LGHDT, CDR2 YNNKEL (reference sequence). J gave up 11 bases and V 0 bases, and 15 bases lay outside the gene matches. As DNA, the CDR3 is TGTGCCAGCAGCCAAGATTTTCGGGCGACAGGGGGCGCGCGGGCTTTCTTT. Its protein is CASSQDFRATGGARAFF.

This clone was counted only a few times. The CDR3 nucleotides read TGTGCCAGTAGTATCCTTGGGAAGACAGGGACGATAAACGGCTACACCTTC. Translated: CASSILGKTGTINGYTF. The chain carries TRBV19 and TRBJ1-2, with 7 bases fitting TRBD1. Germline assignment: CDR1 LNHDA and CDR2 SQIVND (reference sequence). Trimming cost V 3 bases and J 8 bases; bases outside gene matches: 18. CDR3 length equals 17 residues.